The next 23 T cell receptor beta chains were all read from a single sample in a study of blood T cell repertoires in COVID-19. Measured with immunoSEQ multiplex PCR; TCRdb has only the in-frame clones, and not every one. Of about 100,000 clones detected, 75% to 90% appear once; the ten largest clones hold about 1.8%. Material for sequencing was peripheral blood. The receptors derive from a woman in her seventies with active or convalescent COVID-19.

The rearrangement joins TRBV9 to TRBJ1-3; D possibly corresponds to TRBD1 (5 bases). Looked up from germline, CDR1 is SGDLS and CDR2 is YYNGEE. V was clipped by 0 bases and J by 2 bases, with 6 bases between them. The CDR3 extends over 14 amino acids. CDR3 nucleotides: TGTGCCAGCAGCGTAGGGGGCGCTGGAAACACCATATATTTT. Translating gives CASSVGGAGNTIYF.

Concerning this clone itself: This sample includes further DNA sequences coding for the same CDR3. V gene TRBV5-1 combines with J gene TRBJ1-5; TRBD1 matches 7 bases. Trimming cost V 0 bases and J 2 bases; bases outside gene matches: 2. CDR1 SGHRS and CDR2 YFSETQ come from the germline V gene. The CDR3 contains 15 residues. This CDR3 is CASSLGQGGNQPQHF. The DNA for the CDR3 is TGCGCCAGCAGCTTGGGACAGGGAGGCAATCAGCCCCAGCATTTT.

V is TRBV7-2 and J is TRBJ2-3; 11 bases agree with TRBD2. The junction had 6 bases not matched to a gene; V was cut back by 1 base and J by 6 bases. In germline, CDR1 is SGHTA, CDR2 FQGNSA. The CDR3 covers 16 residues. The CDR3 region is CASSLGLAGIGDTQYF. The CDR3 DNA reads as TGTGCCAGCAGCTTAGGACTAGCGGGGATCGGCGATACGCAGTATTTT.

V and J are TRBV7-2 and TRBJ2-1; 8 nucleotides line up with TRBD1. V lost 3 bases and J lost 7; bases outside the gene matches: 11. Looked up from germline, CDR1 is SGHTA and CDR2 is FQGNSA. This CDR3 has 16 residues. CDR3 region: CASSLGRRDRYNEQFF. The CDR3 DNA is TGTGCCAGCAGCTTGGGGCGGAGGGACAGGTATAATGAGCAGTTCTTC.

This chain links TRBV28 with TRBJ1-4, with D unresolved. V dropped 3 bases and J dropped 0 bases, with 8 bases sitting between them. Germline CDR1 reads MDHEN; CDR2 reads SYDVKM. This CDR3 is 15 amino acids long. The CDR3 loop is CASSLLDATNEKLFF. CDR3 nucleotides: TGTGCCAGCAGTTTGTTAGATGCAACTAATGAAAAACTGTTTTTT.

J is TRBJ2-5 and V is TRBV5-1; a possible D gene is TRBD2 (6 bases). Germline lookup yields CDR1 SGHRS and CDR2 YFSETQ. This CDR3 spans 13 amino acids. The V end was cut by 0 bases, the J end by 10 bases, with 13 bases between. The CDR3 protein is CASSLGDPGDQYF. DNA for the CDR3: TGCGCCAGCAGCTTGGGGGACCCGGGGGACCAGTACTTC.

A few counts support this clone. V is TRBV28 and J is TRBJ1-2; TRBD1 might be the D (5 bases). Germline V gives CDR1 MDHEN, CDR2 SYDVKM. The CDR3 spans 13 residues. With 4 bases removed from V and 5 bases from J, the gap between germline ends came to 11 bases. In nucleotides, the CDR3 is TGTGCCAGCAGTTCATCGACAGCATATGGCTACACCTTC. This translates into CASSSSTAYGYTF.

The rearrangement uses TRBV27 and TRBJ2-7; 7 bases line up with TRBD1. V shed 3 bases, J shed 2 bases, and the junction held 4 bases outside the gene matches. The CDR3 is made up of 14 amino acids. The germline V gene encodes CDR1 MNHEY and CDR2 SMNVEV (reference sequence). The CDR3 coding sequence is TGTGCCAGCAGTTTTAGAGGGGGCGCCTACGAGCAGTACTTC. This sequence encodes CASSFRGGAYEQYF.

The rearrangement links TRBV7-3 to TRBJ2-1; 10 nucleotides line up with TRBD2. The CDR3 runs 15 residues. Looked up from germline, CDR1 is SGHTA and CDR2 is FQGTGA. The V gene end was trimmed by 4 bases and the J gene end by 5 bases; junction bases not matched to a gene: 5. The CDR3 sequence: CASSSLAGGDNEQFF. CDR3 in DNA: TGTGCCAGCAGCTCGTTAGCGGGGGGCGACAATGAGCAGTTCTTC.

This clone was detected only once. The CDR3 sequence is CASSPRGGGELFF. Here the CDR3 DNA reads TGTGCCAGCAGCCCCAGGGGTGGCGGGGAGCTGTTTTTT. The rearrangement uses TRBV7-3 and TRBJ2-2; D may be TRBD1 (6 bases). The V end was cut by 5 bases, the J end by 7 bases, with 11 bases between. This CDR3 is built from 13 residues. Germline loops: CDR1 SGHTA, CDR2 FQGTGA.

The rearrangement joins TRBV7-2 to TRBJ2-5, with D unresolved. V was clipped by 4 bases and J by 5 bases, with 17 bases between them. This CDR3 has 15 amino acids. The germline V gene has CDR1 SGHTA and CDR2 FQGNSA. This CDR3 reads CASSSQAAVAETQYF. Here the CDR3 DNA reads TGTGCCAGCAGCTCCCAGGCAGCAGTGGCTGAGACCCAGTACTTC.

This clone has a handful of counts. The chain links TRBV30 to TRBJ1-2; D perhaps matches TRBD1 (5 bases). The germline gives CDR1 GTSNPN, CDR2 SVGIG (reference sequence). The V end lost 4 bases, the J end lost 4 bases, and 10 bases lay between the germline ends. This CDR3 is built from 12 residues. CDR3 nucleotides: TGTGCCTGGAACCAGGGATCCTATGGCTACACCTTC. Translating gives CAWNQGSYGYTF.

This clone was seen just once. The chain employs TRBV3-1 (or the pseudogene TRBV3-2) and TRBJ2-2, with TRBD1 identical over 7 bases. Per the germline V gene, CDR1 is LGHDT and CDR2 is YNNKEL (reference sequence). This CDR3 contains 17 residues. V was clipped by 4 bases and J by 1 base; unmatched bases: 9. The CDR3: CASSPRRTGLNTGELFF. The CDR3 DNA sequence: TGTGCCAGCAGCCCTCGTCGGACAGGCCTGAACACCGGGGAGCTGTTTTTT.

This clone occurred a few times. The chain carries TRBV10-3 and TRBJ1-4, with D possibly being TRBD1 (5 bases). Per the germline V gene, CDR1 is ENHRY and CDR2 is SYGVKD. The CDR3 covers 13 residues. The V end lost 5 bases, the J end lost 5 bases, and 9 bases lay between the germline ends. As DNA, the CDR3 is TGTGCCATCAGTACTGACAGAAATGAAAAACTGTTTTTT. It specifies CAISTDRNEKLFF.

The chain employs TRBV6-5 and TRBJ1-2; 8 nucleotides agree with TRBD1. Germline V CDR1 and CDR2: MNHEY, SVGAGI. Trimming took 5 bases from V and 6 from J; bases not matched to a gene: 8. The CDR3 length is 14 residues. The CDR3 here is CASSRTGSLNGYTF. Here the CDR3 DNA reads TGTGCCAGCAGTCGGACAGGGTCCTTGAATGGCTACACCTTC.

The chain couples TRBV18 to TRBJ2-3, with a possible D match to TRBD1 (6 bases). CDR3 size: 15 residues. The V gene lost 4 bases and the J gene lost 0 bases, with 11 bases spanning the gap. CDR1 is KGHSH and CDR2 is LQKENI in the germline V gene. The CDR3 loop is CASSRTDSSTDTQYF. Written as DNA, the CDR3 is TGTGCCAGCTCACGAACGGACAGTAGCACAGATACGCAGTATTTT.

V is TRBV18 and J is TRBJ1-1; 10 bases are shared with TRBD1. Germline V gene lookup returns CDR1 KGHSH and CDR2 LQKENI. The trim removed 1 base at V and 5 bases at J, leaving 4 bases unmatched. CDR3 length: 15 amino acids. The CDR3 DNA is TGTGCCAGCTCACCACTTGGGACAGGGGAGACTGAAGCTTTCTTT. This translates into CASSPLGTGETEAFF. The variable domain in full, completed from reference TRBV18 and TRBJ1-1, reads NAGVMQNPRHLVRRRGQEARLRCSPMKGHSHVYWYRQLPEEGLKFMVYLQKENIIDESGMPKERFSAEFPKEGPSILRIQQVVRGDSAAYFCASSPLGTGETEAFFGQGTRLTVV.

The chain recombines TRBV13 with TRBJ2-1, with 11 bases that match TRBD2. The CDR3 loop spans 15 amino acids. Germline CDR1 is PRHDT and CDR2 is FYEKMQ (reference sequence). V shed 3 bases and J 2 bases; nucleotides not matched to a gene: 0. The CDR3 loop reads CASSLGLAAYNEQFF. CDR3 bases: TGTGCCAGCAGCTTGGGACTAGCGGCCTACAATGAGCAGTTCTTC.

The chain links TRBV5-5 to TRBJ2-5, with 8 bases that match TRBD1. V gave up 0 bases and J gave up 4 bases; unmatched junction bases: 11. The CDR3 totals 17 residues. In germline, CDR1 is SGHKS, CDR2 YYEKEE (reference sequence). The CDR3, as DNA: TGTGCCAGCAGCTTGGCCACGGATCGGACAGGGCGAGAGACCCAGTACTTC. Protein sequence: CASSLATDRTGRETQYF.

This clone was picked up a small number of times. The V gene is TRBV16, the J gene TRBJ1-2; 7 bases line up with TRBD1. Looked up from germline, CDR1 is KGHSY and CDR2 is FQNENV. This CDR3 has 16 residues. The V and J ends lost 4 bases and 1 base, in that order; junction bases with no gene match: 9. This chain's CDR3 is CASSLWGQFNNYGYTF. The CDR3 DNA follows: TGTGCCAGCAGCCTCTGGGGACAGTTTAATAACTATGGCTACACCTTC.

The V gene is TRBV2, the J gene TRBJ1-1, with no clear D. The V gene's germline CDR1 is SNHLY and CDR2 FYNNEI. Trimming cost V 3 bases and J 0 bases, with 8 bases left between them. The CDR3 consists of 14 residues. CDR3 sequence: CASSEAQLNTEAFF. The CDR3, as DNA: TGTGCCAGCAGTGAGGCACAATTGAACACTGAAGCTTTCTTT.

The rearrangement uses TRBV28 and TRBJ1-5; TRBD1 aligns across 9 bases. Trimming cost V 4 bases and J 4 bases; bases outside gene matches: 8. This CDR3 is built from 16 residues. CDR1 MDHEN and CDR2 SYDVKM come from the germline V gene. The CDR3 protein is CASSSGTGFYNQPQHF. CDR3 coding DNA: TGTGCCAGCAGTTCCGGGACAGGGTTTTATAATCAGCCCCAGCATTTT.

The V and J genes are TRBV6-2 or TRBV6-3 and TRBJ1-2; tentatively, D is TRBD1 (5 bases). CDR1 and CDR2 (germline): MNHEY, SVGEGT. This CDR3 contains 16 residues. Between the trimmed V and J ends, which lost 2 bases and 3 bases, there was a span of 16 bases. The CDR3 sequence: CASSYGQGALDYGYTF. The CDR3 DNA reads TGTGCCAGCAGTTACGGGCAGGGCGCGCTGGACTATGGCTACACCTTC.